A selection of T cell receptor beta chains follows, all from one sample in a study of Graves' ophthalmopathy and Graves' hyperthyroidism. MiXCR was run by TCRdb on the multiplex PCR reads, yielding one entry per CDR3 protein. The data contain almost 750,000 distinct CDR3 sequences, about 44% of them singletons. The material sequenced was peripheral blood. The receptor set was obtained from an adult man with Graves' ophthalmopathy. Each CDR3 is given with its conserved first and last residue. Each record gives: D gene, CDR3 length, clone size, V gene, J gene, CDR3 protein, CDR3 DNA. D genes are given only for firm matches. Expanded clones are given a class, and other clones once, few, many or no size at all.

>TRBD2|18|.|TRBV10-3|TRBJ2-7
CASSLAGTSGTQEDEQYF
TGTGCCAGCAGCTTAGCCGGGACTAGCGGGACTCAGGAGGACGAGCAGTACTTC
>.|17|few|TRBV10-3|TRBJ2-7
CAISESYTGYSSYEQYF
TGTGCCATCAGTGAGAGTTACACAGGATATAGCTCCTACGAGCAGTACTTC
>.|14|few|TRBV7-2|TRBJ1-1
CASSSDGWYTEAFF
TGTGCCAGCAGTTCGGACGGCTGGTACACTGAAGCTTTCTTT
>TRBD1|14|.|TRBV10-3|TRBJ1-1
CAISDRGLVTEAFF
TGTGCCATCAGTGACAGGGGGCTGGTCACTGAAGCTTTCTTT
>TRBD1|15|.|TRBV5-1|TRBJ2-7
CASSRGQGGGYEQYF
TGCGCCAGCAGCCGGGGACAGGGGGGAGGATACGAGCAGTACTTC
>.|18|.|TRBV10-3|TRBJ1-6
CASRSPTLAGALNSPLHF
TGTGCCAGCAGGTCACCCACCCTCGCAGGGGCCCTCAACTCACCCCTCCACTTT
>.|13|few|TRBV6-1|TRBJ2-7
CASSYSPPYEQYF
TGTGCCAGCAGTTACTCTCCCCCCTACGAGCAGTACTTC
>.|15|.|TRBV20-1|TRBJ1-5
CSARRVGDASQPQHF
TGCAGTGCTAGACGTGTGGGGGACGCGAGTCAGCCCCAGCATTTT
>.|15|.|TRBV7-9|TRBJ2-2
CASSLVPWGTGELFF
TGTGCCAGCAGCTTAGTTCCGTGGGGGACCGGGGAGCTGTTTTTT
>TRBD2|18|.|TRBV11-1|TRBJ2-7
CASSLGGFWGNATYEQYF
TGTGCCAGCAGCTTGGGGGGGTTCTGGGGAAACGCTACCTACGAGCAGTACTTC
>TRBD1|13|.|TRBV29-1|TRBJ1-1
CSVEKTGRTEAFF
TGCAGCGTTGAAAAGACAGGGAGGACTGAAGCTTTCTTT
>.|14|.|TRBV7-6|TRBJ2-5
CASSPHTRGETQYF
TGTGCCAGCAGCCCACACACGAGAGGGGAGACCCAGTACTTC
>.|11|.|TRBV20-1|TRBJ2-7
CSTKQGREQYF
TGCAGTACCAAACAGGGACGCGAGCAGTACTTC
>.|13|many|TRBV5-4|TRBJ2-7
CASSLEERGRRYF
TGTGCCAGCAGCTTGGAGGAGAGGGGCCGGAGATACTTC
>TRBD1|14|.|TRBV24-1|TRBJ1-5
CASNKGDRNQPRHF
TGTGCCAGCAACAAAGGGGACAGAAATCAGCCCCGGCATTTT
>TRBD1|16|.|TRBV5-6|TRBJ2-2
CASSSRTGGSTGELFF
TGTGCCAGCAGCTCGCGGACAGGGGGCTCAACCGGGGAGCTGTTTTTT
>.|11|few|TRBV7-9|TRBJ2-5
CASRLRETQYF
TGTGCCAGCAGGCTTCGTGAGACCCAGTACTTC
>.|15|.|TRBV7-9|TRBJ2-2
CASSYLRVNTGELFF
TGTGCCAGCAGTTACTTGAGGGTGAACACCGGGGAGCTGTTTTTT
>TRBD2|15|.|TRBV6-5|TRBJ2-2
CASRRTSGRGGELFF
TGTGCCAGCAGAAGGACTAGCGGGAGAGGCGGGGAGCTGTTTTTT
>TRBD1|15|.|TRBV10-3|TRBJ1-2
CAISDKDRGSSGYTF
TGTGCCATCAGTGATAAGGACAGGGGCTCGAGTGGCTACACCTTC
>TRBD1|12|.|TRBV12-3/TRBV12-4|TRBJ1-2
CASSHPGGGYTF
TGTGCCAGCAGCCACCCAGGGGGTGGCTACACCTTC
>.|15|few|TRBV4-2|TRBJ1-3
CASNLRGSSGNTIYF
TGTGCCAGCAACTTGAGGGGATCCTCTGGAAACACCATATATTTT
>.|12|.|TRBV7-2|TRBJ1-1
CANSLAEGSAFF
TGTGCCAACAGTTTAGCGGAAGGGAGCGCTTTCTTT
>.|11|many|TRBV12-3/TRBV12-4|TRBJ2-5
CASNHQETQYF
TGTGCCAGCAACCACCAAGAGACCCAGTACTTC
>.|14|once|TRBV29-1|TRBJ1-3
CSVDVSGSGNTIYF
TGCAGCGTGGACGTCTCAGGTTCTGGAAACACCATATATTTT
>.|11|.|TRBV24-1|TRBJ1-5
CATSDGETQHF
TGTGCCACCAGTGATGGGGAGACCCAGCATTTT
>TRBD2|18|.|TRBV5-4|TRBJ2-2
CASSQARGKLAKAGELFF
TGTGCCAGCAGCCAAGCGCGGGGGAAACTAGCGAAGGCCGGGGAGCTGTTTTTT
>.|11|many|TRBV29-1|TRBJ2-5
CSVDDLETQYF
TGCAGCGTTGACGACTTGGAGACCCAGTACTTC
>.|13|once|TRBV5-1|TRBJ1-1
CASSLRALGEAFF
TGCGCCAGCAGCCTCCGGGCCCTGGGGGAAGCTTTCTTT
>.|14|few|TRBV24-1|TRBJ1-5
CASSETGRNQPQHF
TGTGCCAGCAGTGAAACAGGGAGGAATCAGCCCCAGCATTTT
>.|14|few|TRBV7-9|TRBJ1-1
CASSLTRAGTEAFF
TGTGCCAGCAGCTTAACCAGGGCTGGGACTGAAGCTTTCTTT
>TRBD1|15|many|TRBV24-1|TRBJ1-1
CATSAGTGRWTEAFF
TGTGCCACCAGTGCCGGGACAGGGCGGTGGACTGAAGCTTTCTTT
>TRBD2|13|many|TRBV10-2|TRBJ2-5
CASSESSGGTQYF
TGCGCCAGCAGTGAGTCGTCGGGGGGGACCCAGTACTTC
>.|15|.|TRBV20-1|TRBJ1-6
CSARDKGRHNSPLHF
TGCAGTGCTAGAGATAAGGGCAGGCATAATTCACCCCTCCACTTT
>.|13|once|TRBV7-3|TRBJ1-1
CATTSLQGAEAFF
TGTGCCACGACTAGCCTACAGGGCGCTGAAGCTTTCTTT
>.|17|once|TRBV11-2|TRBJ2-5
CASSQVTSEKGSETQYF
TGTGCCAGCAGCCAAGTGACAAGTGAGAAGGGATCGGAGACCCAGTACTTC
>.|13|many|TRBV29-1|TRBJ1-1
CSVADYMNTEAFF
TGCAGCGTCGCGGACTACATGAACACTGAAGCTTTCTTT
>TRBD2|15|few|TRBV6-6|TRBJ2-7
CASSYGGGREEEQYF
TGTGCCAGCAGTTACGGGGGCGGGAGGGAAGAGGAGCAGTACTTC
>.|15|.|TRBV7-9|TRBJ1-5
CASSLDRGVNQPQHF
TGTGCCAGCAGTTTAGACAGAGGGGTGAATCAGCCCCAGCATTTT
>TRBD2|15|.|TRBV7-2|TRBJ2-5
CASYRRAGGPETQYF
TGTGCCAGTTATAGAAGAGCGGGAGGGCCGGAGACCCAGTACTTC
>.|13|few|TRBV10-3|TRBJ2-5
CAISGPGGETQYF
TGTGCCATCAGTGGCCCTGGGGGAGAGACCCAGTACTTC
>TRBD1|16|few|TRBV12-3/TRBV12-4|TRBJ2-5
CASSLGTGKRRETQYF
TGTGCCAGCAGTTTAGGGACAGGAAAACGGCGGGAGACCCAGTACTTC
>TRBD2|16|.|TRBV15|TRBJ2-3
CATSRASGGGTDTQYF
TGTGCCACCAGCAGAGCTAGCGGAGGGGGCACAGATACGCAGTATTTT
>.|15|many|TRBV2|TRBJ1-2
CASSAGLDLGAGYTF
TGTGCCAGCAGTGCTGGACTGGATCTCGGAGCGGGCTACACCTTC
>.|14|.|TRBV2|TRBJ2-3
CASSGAGPTDTQYF
TGTGCCAGCAGTGGGGCAGGGCCCACAGATACGCAGTATTTT
>.|12|.|TRBV6-6|TRBJ1-3
CAGQGGGNTIYF
TGTGCCGGTCAAGGGGGAGGAAACACCATATATTTT
>.|13|many|TRBV29-1|TRBJ2-2
CSVRTENTGELFF
TGCAGCGTTCGGACAGAGAACACCGGGGAGCTGTTTTTT
>.|15|.|TRBV15|TRBJ1-2
CATSSLRTSPYGYTF
TGTGCCACCAGCAGCCTAAGGACATCTCCCTATGGCTACACCTTC
>TRBD1|13|.|TRBV20-1|TRBJ2-1
CSPTGSSYNEQFF
TGCAGCCCGACAGGGAGCTCCTACAATGAGCAGTTCTTC
>.|12|.|TRBV20-1|TRBJ1-1
CSARETRAEAFF
TGCAGTGCTCGGGAGACTAGGGCTGAAGCTTTCTTT
>.|14|many|TRBV11-2|TRBJ1-2
CASSLAGAGDGYTF
TGTGCCAGCAGCTTAGCAGGAGCTGGGGATGGCTACACCTTC